The entry that follows covers one T cell receptor (beta chain) sequence. Antigen specificity is unknown. Sequencing was performed with immunoSEQ multiplex PCR; in TCRdb, only in-frame clones are kept and a portion is missing. The repertoire holds 200,000 to 250,000 clones, with 87% as singletons. From the approximately 120-subject validation cohort, which was separate from the approximately 720-subject first cohort, the donors were drawn. The sample is drawn from a study of cytomegalovirus exposure and HLA in healthy donors. About the study: The same platform was used for the 120 validation repertoires and the approximately 670 first-cohort repertoires, a later analysis reported.

Points from the study as a whole: Some TCR beta chains (around 180 of them) were listed as cytomegalovirus-associated.

With 1 base removed from V and 0 bases from J, the gap between germline ends came to 7 bases. The CDR3 contains 15 residues. The germline CDR1 and CDR2 sequences are SGHNT and YYREEE (reference sequence). This TCR was recovered from a man between 18 and 29 years old in good health and CMV-seropositive. V is TRBV5-4 and J is TRBJ2-2; the D gene is possibly TRBD2 (5 bases). Sequenced input: PBMCs. CDR3 nucleotide sequence: TGTGCCAGCAGCTTGCGAGCGGCGAACACCGGGGAGCTGTTTTTT. Amino acids: CASSLRAANTGELFF. Full variable domain (rest looked up from reference TRBV5-4 and TRBJ2-2): ETGVTQSPTHLIKTRGQQVTLRCSSQSGHNTVSWYQQALGQGPQFIFQYYREEENGRGNFPPRFSGLQFPNYSSELNVNALELDDSALYLCASSLRAANTGELFFGEGSRLTVL.